This T cell receptor beta chain comes out of a study of pediatric ulcerative colitis. CDR1 and CDR2 from the germline V gene are LNHDA and SQIVND (reference sequence). There are 15 residues in the CDR3. The germline V and J ends were trimmed by 5 bases and 0 bases, with 14 bases remaining between them. Study-wide points: Acute severe colitis showed lower rectal diversity from clonal expansions. Ulcerative colitis patients shared more blood-rectal clones than controls.

With regard to this clone: What it binds is not known.

The assay was run at survey level. Samples were sequenced at Survey level, maximum 500,000 reads. Using immunoSEQ multiplex PCR, the repertoire was profiled, and TCRdb retains in-frame clones only, with some absent. Of 25,000 to 35,000 clones listed, 82% were seen once; the top ten hold around 4.4%. The chain combines TRBV19 with TRBJ2-7, with D perhaps assigned TRBD1 or TRBD2 (5 bases each). The specimen sequenced was blood. This clonotype originated in a boy between 10 and 17 years old with severe ulcerative colitis. This chain's CDR3 is CASSLRGSFSYEQYF. The CDR3 coding sequence is TGTGCCAGTAGTTTGAGGGGTAGCTTCTCCTACGAGCAGTACTTC.